These 32 T cell receptor beta chains share one sample of origin, sequenced in a study of shared clonotypes between healthy human individuals. Only CD45RO-negative cells positively selected for CCR7 counted as naive CD8 cells, so terminally differentiated effector memory CD45RA+ cells were excluded. Data came from immunoSEQ multiplex PCR; TCRdb stores just in-frame clones and leaves some out. The repertoire consists of just over 2,000,000 clones, with roughly 95% occurring once and the leading ten covering roughly 1.1%. Sequencing input: naive CD8+ T cells sorted from blood. The receptors originated from a man between 18 and 35 years old in good health.

The table lists this clone with a count of one. The chain is built from TRBV6-5 and TRBJ1-1; tentatively, D is TRBD1 (5 bases). Trimming cost V 3 bases and J 3 bases, with 14 bases left between them. Germline-derived CDR1 and CDR2 are MNHEY and SVGAGI. The CDR3 has 15 amino acids. For the CDR3, the DNA is TGTGCCAGCAGTTATGATGCGGGGCGGGACACTGAAGCTTTCTTT. Translating it yields CASSYDAGRDTEAFF.

Remarks on this clone: Distinct nucleotide sequences in the sample also encode this CDR3. This chain uses TRBV27 with TRBJ2-5; 7 bases line up with TRBD2. CDR1 is MNHEY and CDR2 is SMNVEV in the germline V gene (reference sequence). This CDR3 comprises 16 residues. Trimming removed 6 bases from V and 0 bases from J; junction bases left unmatched: 10. DNA of the CDR3: TGTGCCAGCAGCCCGTCCGCGGGAGAGTACCAAGAGACCCAGTACTTC. Translation gives CASSPSAGEYQETQYF.

Points on this clone: Other DNA sequences in the sample encode the same CDR3. This chain joins TRBV11-2 and TRBJ2-1, with 8 bases fitting TRBD2. V was pared by 6 bases and J by 4 bases, with 5 bases of the junction left unmatched. Germline CDR1 SGHAT, CDR2 FQNNGV. The length of the CDR3 is 14 residues. The CDR3 sequence is CASSLRGAYNEQFF. CDR3 bases: TGTGCCAGCAGTCTGCGGGGGGCTTACAATGAGCAGTTCTTC.

V gene TRBV13 combines with J gene TRBJ2-7; D may be TRBD1 or TRBD2 (5 bases each). The germline V gene encodes CDR1 PRHDT and CDR2 FYEKMQ (reference sequence). V gave up 5 bases and J gave up 2 bases, with 13 bases separating them. The CDR3 runs 14 residues. The CDR3 sequence: CASSGRDLTYEQYF. Written as DNA, the CDR3 is TGTGCCAGCAGCGGCCGGGACCTTACCTACGAGCAGTACTTC.

The gene calls are TRBV7-9 and TRBJ1-5; D is unclear. Trimming removed 6 bases at V and 6 bases at J, with 9 bases between. The CDR3 is 12 residues long. The germline CDR1 and CDR2 sequences are SEHNR and FQNEAQ (reference sequence). The CDR3 is CASRWDAQPQHF. CDR3 DNA: TGTGCCAGCAGATGGGATGCTCAGCCCCAGCATTTT.

The V and J genes are TRBV4-3 and TRBJ2-7; 7 bases match TRBD1. From germline, CDR1 is LGHNA and CDR2 YSLEER. V trimming: 1 base; J trimming: 3 bases; junction bases outside the gene matches: 9. The CDR3 totals 16 residues. The CDR3 nucleotides are TGCGCCAGCAGCCAAGTTGACAGGGAGCCAAACTACGAGCAGTACTTC. Its translation: CASSQVDREPNYEQYF.

The gene calls are TRBV6-6 and TRBJ2-5; D might be TRBD1 (5 bases). Trimming stripped 5 bases from V and 1 base from J, with 11 bases between. The germline gives CDR1 MNHNY, CDR2 SVGAGI (reference sequence). The CDR3 sequence is 14 residues long. DNA for the CDR3: TGTGCCAGCAGTCCTGACAGCTTCCAAGAGACCCAGTACTTC. Translating it yields CASSPDSFQETQYF.

This chain joins TRBV11-2 and TRBJ2-7, with a tentative D call TRBD1 (6 bases). The length of the CDR3 is 15 residues. Germline CDR1 reads SGHAT; CDR2 reads FQNNGV. The V end was cut by 0 bases, the J end by 0 bases, with 9 bases between. CDR3 loop: CASSLESRGSYEQYF. The CDR3 bases are TGTGCCAGCAGCTTAGAATCCAGGGGCTCCTACGAGCAGTACTTC.

The chain combines TRBV19 with TRBJ1-1; D is possibly TRBD1 (6 bases). The V end lost 3 bases, the J end lost 1 base, and 15 bases lay between the germline ends. This CDR3 comprises 16 residues. Germline V lookup: CDR1 LNHDA, CDR2 SQIVND (reference sequence). CDR3 bases: TGTGCCAGTAGTATGGCAATGGACAGAGGGAACACTGAAGCTTTCTTT. Amino acid sequence: CASSMAMDRGNTEAFF.

This chain uses TRBV13 with TRBJ2-7; D may be TRBD1 or TRBD2 (5 bases each). Germline CDR1 and CDR2: PRHDT and FYEKMQ (reference sequence). V lost 6 bases and J lost 7, with 19 bases in between. The CDR3 spans 14 residues. Written as DNA, the CDR3 is TGTGCCAGCAGTCCCGGGACCTCTGCGTGGGAGCAGTACTTC. This sequence encodes CASSPGTSAWEQYF. The full variable domain, rest sourced from reference TRBV13 and TRBJ2-7, is AAGVIQSPRHLIKEKRETATLKCYPIPRHDTVYWYQQGPGQDPQFLISFYEKMQSDKGSIPDRFSAQQFSDYHSELNMSSLELGDSALYFCASSPGTSAWEQYFGPGTRLTVT.

V is TRBV9 and J is TRBJ2-2; 12 bases match TRBD2. This CDR3 has 16 residues. V trimming: 5 bases; J trimming: 5 bases; junction bases outside the gene matches: 7. Germline CDR1 reads SGDLS; CDR2 reads YYNGEE. Here the CDR3 DNA reads TGTGCCAGCAGTTTTGGACTAGCGGGGCCTACCGGGGAGCTGTTTTTT. Amino acid sequence: CASSFGLAGPTGELFF. Full variable domain (rest looked up from reference TRBV9 and TRBJ2-2): DSGVTQTPKHLITATGQRVTLRCSPRSGDLSVYWYQQSLDQGLQFLIQYYNGEERAKGNILERFSAQQFPDLHSELNLSSLELGDSALYFCASSFGLAGPTGELFFGEGSRLTVL.

V is TRBV5-1 and J is TRBJ2-5, with D possibly TRBD2 on 7 matching bases. Trimming pared 0 bases from V and 1 base from J, leaving 13 bases between. CDR1 and CDR2 (germline): SGHRS, YFSETQ. There are 16 residues in the CDR3. Here the CDR3 reads CASSLEGDYTQETQYF. The CDR3, as DNA: TGCGCCAGCAGCTTGGAGGGGGACTACACCCAAGAGACCCAGTACTTC.

A note on this clone: Distinct nucleotide sequences in the sample also encode this CDR3. The chain links TRBV5-4 to TRBJ2-5, with D perhaps TRBD1 or TRBD2 (6 bases each). V dropped 5 bases and J dropped 5 bases, with 13 bases sitting between them. Germline CDR1 and CDR2: SGHNT and YYREEE (reference sequence). The CDR3 consists of 13 residues. CDR3 amino acids: CASSLRGGETQYF. CDR3 coding DNA: TGTGCCAGCAGTTTGAGAGGGGGGGAGACCCAGTACTTC. The full variable domain, completed using reference TRBV5-4 and TRBJ2-5, is ETGVTQSPTHLIKTRGQQVTLRCSSQSGHNTVSWYQQALGQGPQFIFQYYREEENGRGNFPPRFSGLQFPNYSSELNVNALELDDSALYLCASSLRGGETQYFGPGTRLLVL.

V and J are TRBV5-6 and TRBJ1-1, with D possibly matching TRBD1 (6 bases). The CDR3 spans 14 residues. V shed 4 bases and J shed 5 bases, with 15 bases lying between them. CDR1 is SGHDT, CDR2 YYEEEE, per germline. The CDR3 reads CASSPSGGGTEAFF. In DNA, the CDR3 is TGTGCCAGCAGCCCCTCGGGGGGCGGTACTGAAGCTTTCTTT.

This clone has just one count. The V call is TRBV14, the J call TRBJ1-2, with 9 bases that match TRBD1. V lost 2 bases, J lost 7 bases, and 8 bases stayed unmatched. CDR3 length: 15 amino acids. Germline V CDR1 and CDR2: SGHDN, FVKESK. CDR3 protein: CASSQPGQGSAGYTF. The CDR3 DNA follows: TGTGCCAGCAGCCAACCGGGACAGGGATCGGCTGGCTACACCTTC.

V gene TRBV30 combines with J gene TRBJ1-6; tentative D call: TRBD1 (6 bases). CDR3 length equals 13 residues. The ends were cut back, 2 bases at V and 10 bases at J, with 12 bases in the middle. Germline V gene sequence: CDR1 GTSNPN, CDR2 SVGIG (reference sequence). The CDR3 loop reads CAWSLGARSPLHF. CDR3 nucleotide sequence: TGTGCCTGGAGTTTGGGGGCACGGTCACCCCTCCACTTT.

This sequence joins TRBV7-8 and TRBJ2-2, with D unresolved. The CDR3 is 11 amino acids. The germline V gene has CDR1 SGHVS and CDR2 FQNEAQ. V was pared by 1 base and J by 7 bases, with 1 base between. CDR3 protein: CASSLVGELFF. CDR3 coding DNA: TGTGCCAGCAGCTTAGTCGGGGAGCTGTTTTTT. Filled out from reference TRBV7-8 and TRBJ2-2, the complete variable domain reads GAGVSQSPRYKVAKRGQDVALRCDPISGHVSLFWYQQALGQGPEFLTYFQNEAQLDKSGLPSDRFFAERPEGSVSTLKIQRTQQEDSAVYLCASSLVGELFFGEGSRLTVL.

To note about this clone: This same CDR3 is encoded by further DNA sequences in the sample. This chain connects TRBV27 to TRBJ2-7, with D hard to call. CDR1 and CDR2 (germline): MNHEY, SMNVEV (reference sequence). The V and J ends lost 2 bases and 4 bases respectively, with 6 bases between them. CDR3 size: 12 residues. The CDR3 nucleotides are TGTGCCAGCAGTTTAAATTCTTACGAGCAGTACTTC. Translating gives CASSLNSYEQYF.

V gene TRBV6-1 combines with J gene TRBJ2-7, with D unclear. Trimming shortened V by 1 base and J by 0 bases, and 10 bases separated the two germline ends. The CDR3 contains 15 residues. From germline, CDR1 is MNHNS and CDR2 SASEGT. CDR3 DNA: TGTGCCAGCAGTGAAGACCAGATGAGCTCCTACGAGCAGTACTTC. This codes for CASSEDQMSSYEQYF.

CDR3 DNA: TGTGCCATCAGTGCACCGCCGGGCGAGACCCAGTACTTC. This translates into CAISAPPGETQYF. This chain uses TRBV10-3 with TRBJ2-5; the D is unclear. The CDR3 is 13 residues long. The germline V gene has CDR1 ENHRY and CDR2 SYGVKD. Between the trimmed V and J ends, which lost 4 bases and 5 bases, there was a span of 11 bases.

The chain has TRBV27 and TRBJ1-2; TRBD1 matches at 7 bases. Germline V gene data show CDR1 as MNHEY and CDR2 as SMNVEV (reference sequence). V dropped 5 bases and J dropped 4; count of bases not matched to a gene: 7. The CDR3 has 14 amino acids. CDR3 sequence: CASSPSAGGYGYTF. In nucleotides, the CDR3 is TGTGCCAGCAGTCCAAGCGCAGGGGGCTATGGCTACACCTTC.

The chain carries TRBV2 and TRBJ2-7, with TRBD1 matching 7 bases. Germline trimming cut 6 bases from V and 4 bases from J; bases unmatched to any gene: 12. Germline CDR1 and CDR2: SNHLY and FYNNEI. The CDR3 consists of 15 residues. The chain's CDR3 is CASSSPRQGWYEQYF. In DNA form, the CDR3 reads TGTGCCAGCAGCTCACCTAGACAGGGTTGGTACGAGCAGTACTTC.

This chain links TRBV7-6 with TRBJ2-7; TRBD1 might be the D (6 bases). CDR3 length equals 16 residues. V dropped 2 bases and J dropped 3 bases, with 17 bases sitting between them. The germline V gene has CDR1 SGHVS and CDR2 FNYEAQ. DNA of the CDR3: TGTGCCAGCAGCTTAAAGGGTGAACAGGGAAGCTACGAGCAGTACTTC. It translates to CASSLKGEQGSYEQYF.

The chain links TRBV13 to TRBJ1-6, with a weak D call TRBD1 (6 bases). The CDR3 sequence is 16 residues long. Germline V gives CDR1 PRHDT, CDR2 FYEKMQ (reference sequence). The V end lost 5 bases, the J end lost 1 base, and 12 bases lay between the germline ends. The chain's CDR3 is CASSQGGGSYNSPLHF. As DNA, the CDR3 is TGTGCCAGCAGCCAGGGAGGGGGATCCTATAATTCACCCCTCCACTTT.

V usage is TRBV4-3 and J usage is TRBJ2-1; no reliable D call. CDR1 is LGHNA, CDR2 YSLEER, per germline. This CDR3 spans 15 amino acids. The V end was cut by 1 base, the J end by 0 bases, with 7 bases between. The CDR3 region is CASSQVLSSYNEQFF. Here the CDR3 DNA reads TGCGCCAGCAGCCAAGTCCTAAGCTCCTACAATGAGCAGTTCTTC.

This clone was recorded only once. This chain joins TRBV7-9 and TRBJ2-5; 9 bases align to TRBD1. CDR1 and CDR2 from the germline V gene are SEHNR and FQNEAQ (reference sequence). The V and J ends lost 5 bases and 6 bases, in that order; junction bases with no gene match: 7. The CDR3 extends over 14 amino acids. CDR3 in amino acids: CASSPGQGRKTQYF. CDR3 bases: TGTGCCAGCAGCCCGGGACAGGGTCGAAAGACCCAGTACTTC.

The rearrangement links TRBV2 to TRBJ2-1, with D uncertain. CDR1 SNHLY and CDR2 FYNNEI come from the germline V gene. CDR3 length: 13 residues. Between the trimmed V and J ends, which lost 3 bases and 4 bases, there was a span of 7 bases. In DNA form, the CDR3 reads TGTGCCAGCAGTGACAGCGATTACAATGAGCAGTTCTTC. Translating it yields CASSDSDYNEQFF.

The genes are TRBV10-1 and TRBJ2-1; D is perhaps TRBD2 (5 bases). The ends were cut back, 0 bases at V and 0 bases at J, with 9 bases in the middle. Germline V gene data show CDR1 as WNHNN and CDR2 as SYGVQD (reference sequence). The CDR3 extends over 16 amino acids. The CDR3 reads CASSESSASSYNEQFF. Written as DNA, the CDR3 is TGCGCCAGCAGTGAGTCTAGCGCGAGCTCCTACAATGAGCAGTTCTTC.

This rearrangement joins TRBV27 to TRBJ1-6, with TRBD1 matching 8 bases. The germline gives CDR1 MNHEY, CDR2 SMNVEV (reference sequence). CDR3 size: 15 residues. V lost 5 bases and J lost 9; bases outside the gene matches: 9. This CDR3 is CASSPRTGWPSPLHF. The CDR3 DNA reads TGTGCCAGCAGTCCCAGGACAGGGTGGCCTTCACCCCTCCACTTT.

The genes are TRBV11-2 and TRBJ2-1; 9 bases line up with TRBD1. Germline V gene lookup returns CDR1 SGHAT and CDR2 FQNNGV. The CDR3 loop spans 15 amino acids. The trim removed 5 bases at V and 4 bases at J, leaving 6 bases unmatched. The DNA of the CDR3 is TGTGCCAGCAGCCCCGGGACAGGGAGATACAATGAGCAGTTCTTC. It specifies CASSPGTGRYNEQFF. Drawing the rest from reference TRBV11-2 and TRBJ2-1, the complete variable domain is EAGVAQSPRYKIIEKRQSVAFWCNPISGHATLYWYQQILGQGPKLLIQFQNNGVVDDSQLPKDRFSAERLKGVDSTLKIQPAKLEDSAVYLCASSPGTGRYNEQFFGPGTRLTVL.

This clone was seen a few times. Other DNA sequences in this specimen translate into the identical CDR3. The chain uses TRBV5-4 and TRBJ2-7; possible D gene TRBD1, 6 bases. The CDR3 runs to 15 residues. Looked up from germline, CDR1 is SGHNT and CDR2 is YYREEE (reference sequence). Trimming removed 0 bases from V and 0 bases from J, with 10 bases in between. CDR3 nucleotide sequence: TGTGCCAGCAGCTTGGGGCAGGGGAGCTCCTACGAGCAGTACTTC. It translates to CASSLGQGSSYEQYF.

V usage is TRBV19 and J usage is TRBJ2-1; the match to TRBD2 covers 9 bases. The CDR3 covers 14 residues. Per the germline V gene, CDR1 is LNHDA and CDR2 is SQIVND (reference sequence). Trimming removed 3 bases from V and 4 bases from J; junction bases left unmatched: 1. CDR3 amino acids: CASSMAGGYNEQFF. The CDR3 DNA is TGTGCCAGTAGTATGGCGGGGGGGTACAATGAGCAGTTCTTC.